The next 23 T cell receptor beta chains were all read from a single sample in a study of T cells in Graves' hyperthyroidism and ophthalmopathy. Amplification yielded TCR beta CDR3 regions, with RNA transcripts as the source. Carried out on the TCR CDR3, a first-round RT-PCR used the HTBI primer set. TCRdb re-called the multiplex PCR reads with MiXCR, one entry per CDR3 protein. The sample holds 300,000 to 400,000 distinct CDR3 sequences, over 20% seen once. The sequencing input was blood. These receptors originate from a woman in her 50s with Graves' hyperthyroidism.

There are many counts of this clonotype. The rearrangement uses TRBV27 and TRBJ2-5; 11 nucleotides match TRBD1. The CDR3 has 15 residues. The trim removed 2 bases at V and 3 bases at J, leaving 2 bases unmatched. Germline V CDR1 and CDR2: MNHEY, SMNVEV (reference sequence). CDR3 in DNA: TGTGCCAGCAGTTTAGGGGACAGGGGGGAAGAGACCCAGTACTTC. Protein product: CASSLGDRGEETQYF.

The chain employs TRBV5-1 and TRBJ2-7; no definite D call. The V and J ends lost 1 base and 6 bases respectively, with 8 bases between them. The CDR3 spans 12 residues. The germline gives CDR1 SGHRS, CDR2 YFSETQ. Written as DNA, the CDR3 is TGCGCCAGCAGCTTGACGAGAGGCGAGCAGTACTTC. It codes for CASSLTRGEQYF.

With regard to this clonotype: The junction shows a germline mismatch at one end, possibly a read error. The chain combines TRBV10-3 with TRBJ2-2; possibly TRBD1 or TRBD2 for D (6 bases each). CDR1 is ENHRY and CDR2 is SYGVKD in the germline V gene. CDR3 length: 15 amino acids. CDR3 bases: TGTGCCATCAGTGATGGCAGGGGCAACACCGGGGGGCTGTTTTTT. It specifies CAISDGRGNTGGLFF.

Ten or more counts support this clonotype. The CDR3 is CAITGWNTANYGYTF. The CDR3 coding sequence is TGTGCCATCACTGGGTGGAATACGGCTAACTATGGCTACACCTTC. This chain joins TRBV10-3 and TRBJ1-2; the D is unclear. The CDR3 extends over 15 amino acids. V lost 7 bases and J 0 bases, leaving 15 bases between the germline ends. CDR1 is ENHRY and CDR2 is SYGVKD in the germline V gene.

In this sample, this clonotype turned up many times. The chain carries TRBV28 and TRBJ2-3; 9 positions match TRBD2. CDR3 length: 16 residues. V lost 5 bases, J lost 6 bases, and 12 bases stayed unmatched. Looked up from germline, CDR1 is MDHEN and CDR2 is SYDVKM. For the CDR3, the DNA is TGTGCCAGCAGTATTAGGTGGCGGGGGGGCCCCGATACGCAGTATTTT. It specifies CASSIRWRGGPDTQYF.

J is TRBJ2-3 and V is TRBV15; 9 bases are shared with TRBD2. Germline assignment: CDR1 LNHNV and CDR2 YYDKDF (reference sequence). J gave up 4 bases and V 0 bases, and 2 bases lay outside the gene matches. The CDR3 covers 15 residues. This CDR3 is CATSRDSGSPDTQYF. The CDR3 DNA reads TGTGCCACCAGCAGAGATAGCGGGAGCCCAGATACGCAGTATTTT. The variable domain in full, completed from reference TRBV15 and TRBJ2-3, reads DAMVIQNPRYQVTQFGKPVTLSCSQTLNHNVMYWYQQKSSQAPKLLFHYYDKDFNNEADTPDNFQSRRPNTSFCFLDIRSPGLGDTAMYLCATSRDSGSPDTQYFGPGTRLTVL.

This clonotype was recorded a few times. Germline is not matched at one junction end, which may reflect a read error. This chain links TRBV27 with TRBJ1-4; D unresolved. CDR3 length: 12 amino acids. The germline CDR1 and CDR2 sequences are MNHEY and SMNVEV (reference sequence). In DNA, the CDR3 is TGTGCCACCAGTCACACTAATGAAAAACTGTTTTTT. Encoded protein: CATSHTNEKLFF.

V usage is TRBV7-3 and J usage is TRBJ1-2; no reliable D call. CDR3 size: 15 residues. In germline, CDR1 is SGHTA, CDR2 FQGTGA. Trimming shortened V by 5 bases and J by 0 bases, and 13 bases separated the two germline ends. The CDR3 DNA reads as TGTGCCAGCAGCGAAAGCAGGACTTCTAACTATGGCTACACCTTC. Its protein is CASSESRTSNYGYTF.

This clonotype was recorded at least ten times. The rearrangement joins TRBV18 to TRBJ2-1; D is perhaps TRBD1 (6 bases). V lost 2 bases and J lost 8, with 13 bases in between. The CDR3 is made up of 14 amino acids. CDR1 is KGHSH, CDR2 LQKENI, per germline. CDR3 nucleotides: TGTGCCAGCTCACCAAGGGGGAGTGGGTATGAGCAGTTCTTC. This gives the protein CASSPRGSGYEQFF.

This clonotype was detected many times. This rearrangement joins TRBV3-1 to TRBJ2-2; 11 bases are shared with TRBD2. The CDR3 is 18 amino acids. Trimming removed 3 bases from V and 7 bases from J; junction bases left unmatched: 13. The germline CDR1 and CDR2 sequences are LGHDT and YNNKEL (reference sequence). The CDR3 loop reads CASSHGTSGTSGGGELFF. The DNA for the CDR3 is TGTGCCAGCAGCCATGGGACATCCGGGACTAGCGGAGGCGGGGAGCTGTTTTTT.

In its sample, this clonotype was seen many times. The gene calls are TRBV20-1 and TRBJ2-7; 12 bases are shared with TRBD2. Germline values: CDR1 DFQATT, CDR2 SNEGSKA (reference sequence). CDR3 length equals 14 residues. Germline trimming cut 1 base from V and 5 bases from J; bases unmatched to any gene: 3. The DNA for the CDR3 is TGCAGTGCTAGAGGACTAGCGGGAGTAAACGAGCAGTACTTC. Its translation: CSARGLAGVNEQYF.

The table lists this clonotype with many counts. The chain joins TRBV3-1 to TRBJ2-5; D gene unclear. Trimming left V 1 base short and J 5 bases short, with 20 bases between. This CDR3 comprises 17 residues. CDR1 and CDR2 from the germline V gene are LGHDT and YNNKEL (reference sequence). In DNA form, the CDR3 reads TGTGCCAGCAGCCAAGTCACGGCACTCACTTTACGGGAGACCCAGTACTTC. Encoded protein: CASSQVTALTLRETQYF.

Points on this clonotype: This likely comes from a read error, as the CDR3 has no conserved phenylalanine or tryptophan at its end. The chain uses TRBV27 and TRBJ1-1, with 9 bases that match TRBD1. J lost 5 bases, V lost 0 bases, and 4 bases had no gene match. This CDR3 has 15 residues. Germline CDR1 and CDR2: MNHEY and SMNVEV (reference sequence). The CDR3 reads CASSLSGTGLTEAFL. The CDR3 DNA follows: TGTGCCAGCAGTTTATCGGGGACAGGGTTAACTGAAGCTTTCCTT.

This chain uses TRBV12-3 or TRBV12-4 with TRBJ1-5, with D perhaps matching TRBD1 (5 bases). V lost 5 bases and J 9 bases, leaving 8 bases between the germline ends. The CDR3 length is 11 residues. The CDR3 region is CASSPGGPQHF. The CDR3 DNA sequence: TGTGCCAGCAGTCCGGGGGGGCCCCAGCATTTT.

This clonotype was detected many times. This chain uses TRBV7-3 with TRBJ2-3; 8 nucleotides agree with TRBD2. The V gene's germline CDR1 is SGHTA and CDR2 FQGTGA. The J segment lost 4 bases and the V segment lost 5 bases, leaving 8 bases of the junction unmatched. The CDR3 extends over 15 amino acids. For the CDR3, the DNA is TGTGCCAGCAGCCCTAACGGGGGGGGTGCAGATACGCAGTATTTT. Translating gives CASSPNGGGADTQYF.

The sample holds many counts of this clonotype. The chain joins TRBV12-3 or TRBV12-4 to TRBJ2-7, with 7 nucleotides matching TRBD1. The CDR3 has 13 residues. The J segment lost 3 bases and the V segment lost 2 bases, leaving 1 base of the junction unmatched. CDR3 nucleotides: TGTGCCAGCAGTTTACGGACAGGCTACGAGCAGTACTTC. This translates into CASSLRTGYEQYF.

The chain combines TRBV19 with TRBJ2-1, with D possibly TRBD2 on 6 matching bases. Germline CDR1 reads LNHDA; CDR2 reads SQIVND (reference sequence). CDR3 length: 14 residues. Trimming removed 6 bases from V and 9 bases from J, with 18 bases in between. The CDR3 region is CASSDRDSVREQFF. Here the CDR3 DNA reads TGTGCCAGTAGCGACCGGGACTCGGTGCGTGAGCAGTTCTTC.

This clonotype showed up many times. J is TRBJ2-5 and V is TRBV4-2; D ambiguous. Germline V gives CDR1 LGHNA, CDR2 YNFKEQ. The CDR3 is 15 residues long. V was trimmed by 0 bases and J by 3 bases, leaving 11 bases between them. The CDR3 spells CASSQERGAKETQYF. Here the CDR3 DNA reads TGTGCCAGCAGCCAAGAGCGCGGAGCGAAAGAGACCCAGTACTTC.

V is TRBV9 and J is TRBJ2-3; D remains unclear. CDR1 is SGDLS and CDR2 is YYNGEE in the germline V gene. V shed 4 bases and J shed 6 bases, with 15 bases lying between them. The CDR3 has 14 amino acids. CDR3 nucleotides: TGTGCCAGCAGCATCGAACCCGGCTTGGATACGCAGTATTTT. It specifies CASSIEPGLDTQYF.

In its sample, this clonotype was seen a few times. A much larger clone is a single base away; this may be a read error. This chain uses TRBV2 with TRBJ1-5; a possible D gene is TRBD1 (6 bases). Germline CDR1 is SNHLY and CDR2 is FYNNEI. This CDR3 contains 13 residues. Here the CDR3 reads CASSGFHGQLQHF. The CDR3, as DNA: TGTGCCAGCAGTGGGTTTCATGGACAGCTCCAGCATTTT.

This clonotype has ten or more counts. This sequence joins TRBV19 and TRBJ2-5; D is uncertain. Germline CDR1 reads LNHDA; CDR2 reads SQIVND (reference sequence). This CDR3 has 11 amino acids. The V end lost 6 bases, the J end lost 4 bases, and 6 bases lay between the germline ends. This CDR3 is CASSRAETQYF. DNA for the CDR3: TGTGCCAGTAGCCGAGCAGAGACCCAGTACTTC.

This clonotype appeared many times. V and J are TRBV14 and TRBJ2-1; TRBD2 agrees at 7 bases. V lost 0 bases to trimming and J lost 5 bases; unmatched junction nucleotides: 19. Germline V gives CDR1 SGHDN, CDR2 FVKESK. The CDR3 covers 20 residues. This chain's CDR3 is CASSQDGVMGGGYIHNEQFF. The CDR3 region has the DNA TGTGCCAGCAGCCAAGACGGTGTTATGGGGGGAGGGTACATCCACAATGAGCAGTTCTTC.

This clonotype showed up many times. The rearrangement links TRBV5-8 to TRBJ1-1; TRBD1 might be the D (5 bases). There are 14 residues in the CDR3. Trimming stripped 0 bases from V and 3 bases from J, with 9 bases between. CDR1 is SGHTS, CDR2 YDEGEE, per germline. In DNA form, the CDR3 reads TGTGCCAGCAGCTTGGGTAGGGGTTACACTGAAGCTTTCTTT. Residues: CASSLGRGYTEAFF.